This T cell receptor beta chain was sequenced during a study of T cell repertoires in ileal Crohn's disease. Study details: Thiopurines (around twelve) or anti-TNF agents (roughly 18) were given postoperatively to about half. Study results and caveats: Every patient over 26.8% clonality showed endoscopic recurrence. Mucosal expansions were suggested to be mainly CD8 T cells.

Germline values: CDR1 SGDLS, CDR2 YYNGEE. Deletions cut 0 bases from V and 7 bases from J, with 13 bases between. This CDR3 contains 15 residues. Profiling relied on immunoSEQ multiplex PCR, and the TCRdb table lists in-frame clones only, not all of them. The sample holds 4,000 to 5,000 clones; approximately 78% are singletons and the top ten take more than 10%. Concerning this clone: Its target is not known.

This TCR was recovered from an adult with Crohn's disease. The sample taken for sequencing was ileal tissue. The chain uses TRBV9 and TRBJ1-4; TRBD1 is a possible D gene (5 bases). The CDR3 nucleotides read TGTGCCAGCAGCGTAGATGTAGGGGAGGGTGAAAAACTGTTTTTT. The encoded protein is CASSVDVGEGEKLFF.